This T cell receptor (beta chain) was obtained from a study of technical replicates of blood from a handful of donors. The table lists this clone with a count of one. Germline loops: CDR1 SNHLY, CDR2 FYNNEI. The V and J ends lost 5 bases and 0 bases respectively, with 11 bases between them. The CDR3 length is 14 residues. Sequencing was performed with immunoSEQ multiplex PCR; in TCRdb, only in-frame clones are kept and a portion is missing. The data contain about 74,000 clones, about 95% of them seen just once; the ten biggest clones take up more than 0.2%. The source material was T cells isolated from PBMCs. The genes are TRBV2 and TRBJ2-7; D call uncertain. This receptor was taken from a human donor in good health. The CDR3 region is CASSRGPSSYEQYF. The CDR3 DNA follows: TGTGCCAGCAGTCGCGGCCCCAGCTCCTACGAGCAGTACTTC.